This T cell receptor beta chain was obtained from a study of T cell repertoires in cytomegalovirus infection. Per the germline V gene, CDR1 is GTSNPN and CDR2 is SVGIG (reference sequence). CDR3 length equals 17 residues. V shed 0 bases and J 0 bases; nucleotides not matched to a gene: 9. This clonotype was counted only a few times. TCRdb processed the reads anew with MiXCR; each CDR3 protein has one entry. The data show about 400,000 distinct CDR3 sequences, around a sixth seen once. Sample: PBMCs. The V gene is TRBV30, the J gene TRBJ2-3; 7 bases are shared with TRBD2. The TCR was taken from a human donor in good health (CMV status not recorded). Some clones in this sample may be carry-over from other donors' samples. The CDR3 sequence is CAWSVPRTSPSTDTQYF. The CDR3, as DNA: TGTGCCTGGAGTGTACCCCGGACTAGTCCTAGCACAGATACGCAGTATTTT.